Listed below are T cell receptor beta chains from one sample, sequenced in a study of blood T cell repertoires in COVID-19. Only in-frame clones appear in the TCRdb table, and some are missing; sequencing was by immunoSEQ multiplex PCR. The table includes hundreds of thousands of clones, approximately 89% detected once. The specimen sequenced was PBMCs or T cells enriched from blood (not recorded which). The receptors derive from a middle-aged woman who had recovered from COVID-19. Both conserved end residues are part of each CDR3. The order of the fields is J gene, D gene, V gene, clone size, CDR3 DNA, CDR3 protein. The D gene is left open where the match is weak. Clone size is shown for a subset of rows, as once, few, many or a class of expanded clone.

TRBJ2-5,NA,TRBV5-1,NA,TGCGCCAGCAGCTTGGAGGGGTGGGTAGAGACCCAGTACTTC,CASSLEGWVETQYF
TRBJ2-1,NA,TRBV11-2,NA,TGTGCCAGCAGCTTAGACCTGAGCTCCTACAATGAGCAGTTCTTC,CASSLDLSSYNEQFF
TRBJ1-5,NA,TRBV7-2,NA,TGTGCCAGTTCCTCAGATAGCAATCAGCCCCAGCATTTT,CASSSDSNQPQHF
TRBJ1-1,TRBD1,TRBV28,NA,TGTGCCAGCAGTGTTTGGGACAGGGTTACGAACACTGAAGCTTTCTTT,CASSVWDRVTNTEAFF
TRBJ2-7,TRBD1,TRBV7-9,once,TGTGCCAGCAGCTCGAGGGACAGGGAGTACTACGAGCAGTACTTC,CASSSRDREYYEQYF
TRBJ1-2,TRBD1,TRBV29-1,NA,TGCAGCGTTGTTGGGCAGGGGGTGAAGGGTGGCTACACCTTC,CSVVGQGVKGGYTF
TRBJ1-2,NA,TRBV6-2/TRBV6-3,NA,TGTGCCGGCAGTTACACCCGGGACATCGACGACTATGGCTACACCTTC,CAGSYTRDIDDYGYTF
TRBJ1-5,TRBD1,TRBV10-3,NA,TGTGCCATCAGCCAGACAGGGGTGGATCAGCCCCAGCATTTT,CAISQTGVDQPQHF
TRBJ2-2,NA,TRBV6-2/TRBV6-3,NA,TGTGCCAGCAGTAAGACAGTTCCTCCCACCGGGGAGCTGTTTTTT,CASSKTVPPTGELFF
TRBJ1-6,TRBD1,TRBV11-3,once,TGTGCCAGCCAATCCGACAGGGCTAATTCACCCCTCCACTTT,CASQSDRANSPLHF
TRBJ1-6,TRBD1,TRBV9,NA,TGTGCCAGCAGCGTAGCTTACGGAGGGGGCTTAAATTCACCCCTCCACTTT,CASSVAYGGGLNSPLHF
TRBJ2-7,TRBD1,TRBV2,NA,TGTGCCAGCAGTGCACAGGGGATGTACGAGCAGTACTTC,CASSAQGMYEQYF
TRBJ1-5,TRBD1,TRBV18,NA,TGTGCCAGCTCACCAGAGACAGGGGGCGGTCAGCCCCAGCATTTT,CASSPETGGGQPQHF
TRBJ2-7,TRBD2,TRBV19,NA,TGTGCCAGTAGTATGACCCCGGGGAGGGAGGGCGACGAGCAGTACTTC,CASSMTPGREGDEQYF
TRBJ2-3,NA,TRBV21-1,once,TGTGCCAGCCCCCCCATGGGGGGGGTCACAGATACGCAGTATTTT,CASPPMGGVTDTQYF
TRBJ2-7,NA,TRBV5-1,NA,TGCGCCAGCAGCTTCATCCCAACACTTTTAGGGGTGGAAAACTACGAGCAGTACTTC,CASSFIPTLLGVENYEQYF
TRBJ1-3,NA,TRBV3-1/TRBV3-2,NA,TGTGCCAGCAGCCCCAGGGACATAACAGCTGGAAACACCATATATTTT,CASSPRDITAGNTIYF
TRBJ2-5,NA,TRBV12-1,NA,TGTGCCAGCACTCGGTCACAAGAGACCCAGTACTTC,CASTRSQETQYF
TRBJ1-1,NA,TRBV7-3,NA,TGTGCCAGCAGCTTAGGTCCAGGGACAAACACTGAAGCTTTCTTT,CASSLGPGTNTEAFF
TRBJ2-7,TRBD1,TRBV7-2,NA,TGTGCCAGCAGCGCGGACAGGGGATACGAGCAGTACTTC,CASSADRGYEQYF
TRBJ2-1,TRBD1,TRBV4-3,NA,TGCGCCAGCAGCCAAACACTAGTCCCGGGACAGGATTGGAACAATGAGCAGTTCTTC,CASSQTLVPGQDWNNEQFF
TRBJ1-5,NA,TRBV30,NA,TGTGCCTGGGGCCGGGACACCATTCGGAATCAGCCCCAGCATTTT,CAWGRDTIRNQPQHF
TRBJ1-2,NA,TRBV21-1,NA,TGTGCCAGCAGCGCCCCCGGGGACACAACACGAAGGGACTATGGCTACACCTTC,CASSAPGDTTRRDYGYTF
TRBJ2-5,TRBD2,TRBV2,NA,TGTGCCAGCAGGAACCCGGGGGGGGTGTGGACCCAGTACTTC,CASRNPGGVWTQYF
TRBJ2-3,TRBD2,TRBV7-3,once,TGTGCCAGCAGCCTAACCGGAGCGGGGGGAGATACGCAGTATTTT,CASSLTGAGGDTQYF
TRBJ1-2,NA,TRBV19,NA,TGTGCCAGTACCCCTGACAGTAACTATGGCTACACCTTC,CASTPDSNYGYTF
TRBJ2-3,NA,TRBV7-2,NA,TGTGCCAGCAGCTCTCCTTTGAGGCGGGGCCCCACGACAGATACGCAGTATTTT,CASSSPLRRGPTTDTQYF
TRBJ2-2,NA,TRBV2,NA,TGTGCCAGCATGTGGGGCCAGAACACCGGGGAGCTGTTTTTT,CASMWGQNTGELFF
TRBJ1-6,TRBD1,TRBV6-1,once,TGTGCCAGCAGTGCCCTGGGACAGGGACTTTTCTCACCCCTCCACTTT,CASSALGQGLFSPLHF
TRBJ2-1,NA,TRBV29-1,NA,TGCAGCGCCGGGACGGGGGTCTACAATGAGCAGTTCTTC,CSAGTGVYNEQFF
TRBJ2-7,NA,TRBV10-3,NA,TGTGCCATCAGTGAGACCAGGTTTTACGAGCAGTACTTC,CAISETRFYEQYF
TRBJ1-3,NA,TRBV30,NA,TGTGCCTGGAGTGTACTGGGGCCCTCTAGGCCCATATATTTT,CAWSVLGPSRPIYF
TRBJ2-1,TRBD2,TRBV11-2,NA,TGTGCCAGCTCTCCTGGGCGGGGGGACCGGGGAGAGCAGTTCTTC,CASSPGRGDRGEQFF
TRBJ2-2,TRBD2,TRBV11-3,NA,TGTGCCAGCAGCCCCCGGGTAGCGGGAGGGCCCGGGGAGCTGTTTTTT,CASSPRVAGGPGELFF
TRBJ1-5,TRBD1,TRBV6-1,NA,TGTGCCAGCAGTGAAATGTCAGGGACAGGATTTTATAGCAATCAGCCCCAGCATTTT,CASSEMSGTGFYSNQPQHF
TRBJ1-6,NA,TRBV6-1,NA,TGTGCCAGCAGTGAAGGACACCTTCTACCCCTCCACTTT,CASSEGHLLPLHF
TRBJ2-2,TRBD2,TRBV6-5,NA,TGTGCCAGCAGTTACTCGCGGGGGGGCGAGACCGGGGAGCTGTTTTTT,CASSYSRGGETGELFF
TRBJ1-1,TRBD1,TRBV30,NA,TGTGCCTGGGCCGGGACAGGGGGCACAAACACTGAAGCTTTCTTT,CAWAGTGGTNTEAFF
TRBJ2-7,TRBD1,TRBV28,NA,TGTGCCAGCAGTTTACAGGGACAGGGTAGCAAGCAGTACTTC,CASSLQGQGSKQYF
TRBJ2-1,NA,TRBV13,NA,TGTGCCAGCAGCTCCCAGGGGAATGAGCAGTTCTTC,CASSSQGNEQFF
TRBJ2-7,TRBD2,TRBV6-5,NA,TGTGCCAGCAGTTACTCGACTAGCCAGCTTTACGAGCAGTACTTC,CASSYSTSQLYEQYF
TRBJ2-5,TRBD2,TRBV27,NA,TGTGCCAGCAGTTTTCTAGCGGGGGGGAAAGAGACCCAGTACTTC,CASSFLAGGKETQYF
TRBJ2-3,TRBD1,TRBV7-2,NA,TGTGCCAGCAGCCTGAGAGGGACAGTTATTAGCACAGATACGCAGTATTTT,CASSLRGTVISTDTQYF
TRBJ2-7,TRBD2,TRBV28,NA,TGTGCCAGCAGTTTACCCCCGGGGGGGAGCTCCTACGAGCAGTACTTC,CASSLPPGGSSYEQYF
TRBJ1-1,NA,TRBV7-9,NA,TGTGCCAGCAGCTTAACGACACCGATGAACACTGAAGCTTTCTTT,CASSLTTPMNTEAFF
TRBJ2-2,NA,TRBV28,NA,TGTGCCAGCAGCCCACCCCGGGGGAACACCGGGGAGCTGTTTTTT,CASSPPRGNTGELFF
TRBJ2-3,TRBD2,TRBV9,NA,TGTGCCAGCAGCGTAACGGGGACTAGCGGGGGCCGAACAGATACGCAGTATTTT,CASSVTGTSGGRTDTQYF
TRBJ2-7,TRBD2,TRBV5-1,NA,TGCGCCAGCAGCCAGGGACTAGCGGGTACATCCTACGAGCAGTACTTC,CASSQGLAGTSYEQYF
TRBJ2-2,NA,TRBV4-1,NA,TGCGCCAGCAGCCAACCGAACAGCGGAACCGGGGAGCTGTTTTTT,CASSQPNSGTGELFF
TRBJ1-2,TRBD1,TRBV5-1,NA,TGCGCCAGCAGCCCTAGGGACAGGGATCTCTATGGCTACACCTTC,CASSPRDRDLYGYTF
TRBJ2-1,TRBD1,TRBV29-1,NA,TGCAGCGTTGATGCAGGGGGCGCCTACAATGAGCAGTTCTTC,CSVDAGGAYNEQFF
TRBJ1-5,NA,TRBV21-1,NA,TGTGCCAGCACCATTGAGAACGCACTATATCAGCCCCAGCATTTT,CASTIENALYQPQHF
TRBJ2-7,NA,TRBV11-2,NA,TGTGCCAGCAGCTTAAAGCGAGAGGGCGAGCAGTACTTC,CASSLKREGEQYF
TRBJ2-2,NA,TRBV7-2,NA,TGTGCCAGCAGCCTCCAGGAGGCCGGGGAGCTGTTTTTT,CASSLQEAGELFF
TRBJ1-5,NA,TRBV28,NA,TGTGCCACCGAGCAGGGCTGGCCCCAGCATTTT,CATEQGWPQHF
TRBJ1-1,TRBD1,TRBV10-3,NA,TGTGCCATCAGTAAAACGACAGGGGCCGGGCCGAACACTGAAGCTTTCTTT,CAISKTTGAGPNTEAFF
TRBJ1-2,TRBD1,TRBV30,NA,TGTGCCTGGAGTTCTTCCGGGACAGGGGTTTATGGCTACACCTTC,CAWSSSGTGVYGYTF